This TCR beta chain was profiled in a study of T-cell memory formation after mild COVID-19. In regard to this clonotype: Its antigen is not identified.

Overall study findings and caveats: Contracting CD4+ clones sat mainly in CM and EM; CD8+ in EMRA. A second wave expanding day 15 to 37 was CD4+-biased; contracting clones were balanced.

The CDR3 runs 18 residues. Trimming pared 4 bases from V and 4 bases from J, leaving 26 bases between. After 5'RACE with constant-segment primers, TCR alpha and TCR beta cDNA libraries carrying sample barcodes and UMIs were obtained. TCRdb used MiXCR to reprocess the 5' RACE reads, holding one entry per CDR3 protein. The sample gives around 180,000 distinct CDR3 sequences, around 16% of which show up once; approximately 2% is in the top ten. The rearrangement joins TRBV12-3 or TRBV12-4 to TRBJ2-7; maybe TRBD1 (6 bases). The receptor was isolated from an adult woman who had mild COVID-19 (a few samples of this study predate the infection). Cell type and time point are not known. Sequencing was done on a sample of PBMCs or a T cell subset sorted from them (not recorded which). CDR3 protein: CASSSPLGAGAREYEQYF. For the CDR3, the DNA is TGTGCCAGCAGTTCACCCCTGGGGGCAGGGGCGAGAGAGTACGAGCAGTACTTC.